This T cell receptor beta chain was captured by sequencing in a study of Ad26.COV2.S vaccination and SARS-CoV-2 variants. Study findings and constraints: Individuals receiving vaccine had higher spike-specific TCR breadth than placebo recipients did. Similar non-spike TCR breadth was observed in recipients of vaccine and of placebo. Substantial response breadth was reportedly seen for spike-specific CD8+ and CD4+ T cells after vaccination. Measures of TCR breadth and depth may have fallen short of total T cell responses.

The CDR3 is made up of 15 amino acids. Between the trimmed V and J ends, which lost 0 bases and 5 bases, there was a span of 13 bases. Germline V gene data show CDR1 as MNHEY and CDR2 as SVGEGT. With respect to this clone: What it binds is not known.

Clones were sequenced by immunoSEQ multiplex PCR, and TCRdb holds only the in-frame ones, with some missing. The repertoire holds approximately 97,000 clones, with around 80% as singletons. The clonotype was recovered from a human donor who had recovered from COVID-19. The source material was peripheral blood, sampled after recovery from COVID-19. The chain is built from TRBV6-2 or TRBV6-3 and TRBJ1-2; no firm D call. The CDR3 sequence is CASSYSTGLTYGYTF. For the CDR3, the DNA is TGTGCCAGCAGTTACTCCACCGGACTTACGTATGGCTACACCTTC.